The next 28 T cell receptor beta chains were all read from a single sample in a study of technical replicates of blood from a few donors. Sequencing was performed with immunoSEQ multiplex PCR; in TCRdb, only in-frame clones are kept and a portion is missing. The sample has 55,000 to 80,000 clones; 95% to 98% are singletons. Sequencing was done on a sample of T cells isolated from PBMCs. All receptors derive from a human donor in good health.

This clone has a single count. The J gene is TRBJ1-2, the V gene TRBV29-1; D might be TRBD1 (5 bases). V lost 1 base to trimming and J lost 4 bases, with 13 bases between them. The CDR3 consists of 14 residues. Germline V gives CDR1 SQVTM, CDR2 ANQGSEA. The CDR3 DNA follows: TGCAGCGTTGAAGTGCAGGGTATCACCTATGGCTACACCTTC. It specifies CSVEVQGITYGYTF.

CDR3 sequence reads: CASSLGGSGGYTF. CDR3 bases: TGTGCCAGCAGCTTGGGAGGGAGTGGCGGCTACACCTTC. The chain employs TRBV5-8 and TRBJ1-2, with no clear D. Trimming left V 0 bases short and J 8 bases short, with 11 bases between. Germline CDR1 is SGHTS and CDR2 is YDEGEE. The CDR3 is made up of 13 amino acids.

The rearrangement joins TRBV7-3 to TRBJ1-5; tentatively, D is TRBD1 (5 bases). Trimming took off 4 bases at V and 5 bases at J, with 21 bases between the two ends. The CDR3 has 17 residues. Germline assignment: CDR1 SGHTA and CDR2 FQGTGA. The CDR3 sequence is CASSSLPHDSPHQPQHF. CDR3 nucleotide sequence: TGTGCCAGCAGCTCTTTACCCCACGACAGCCCCCATCAGCCCCAGCATTTT.

This rearrangement joins TRBV27 to TRBJ2-7; TRBD2 is a possible D gene (5 bases). The germline V gene has CDR1 MNHEY and CDR2 SMNVEV (reference sequence). This CDR3 comprises 16 residues. The V end was cut by 5 bases, the J end by 6 bases, with 23 bases between. As DNA, the CDR3 is TGTGCCAGCAGTCTTAGAAGACTAACTTCATCGGGCGAGCAGTACTTC. It is translated as CASSLRRLTSSGEQYF.

The V gene is TRBV5-8, the J gene TRBJ2-7, with D possibly TRBD2 on 5 matching bases. This CDR3 comprises 15 residues. From germline, CDR1 is SGHTS and CDR2 YDEGEE. V gave up 4 bases and J gave up 2 bases, with 16 bases separating them. The CDR3, as DNA: TGTGCCAGCAGCCCCCGACTTTCGGGAACCTACGAGCAGTACTTC. This translates into CASSPRLSGTYEQYF.

V usage is TRBV11-2 and J usage is TRBJ2-1; TRBD1 is a possible D gene (6 bases). Deletions cut 3 bases from V and 4 bases from J, with 16 bases between. This CDR3 comprises 16 residues. Germline CDR1 reads SGHAT; CDR2 reads FQNNGV. This CDR3 is CASSFSPLTGYNEQFF. CDR3 nucleotides: TGTGCCAGCAGCTTTTCACCACTTACAGGGTACAATGAGCAGTTCTTC.

V is TRBV19 and J is TRBJ2-6; D is uncertain. The V gene's germline CDR1 is LNHDA and CDR2 SQIVND (reference sequence). The CDR3 loop spans 15 amino acids. V lost 8 bases to trimming and J lost 2 bases, with 13 bases between them. The CDR3 spells CASLSLSAGANVLTF. CDR3 coding DNA: TGTGCCAGTCTTTCACTGTCTGCTGGGGCCAACGTCCTGACTTTC. The full variable domain, in which reference TRBV19 and TRBJ2-6 provide the parts outside the CDR3, is DGGITQSPKYLFRKEGQNVTLSCEQNLNHDAMYWYRQDPGQGLRLIYYSQIVNDFQKGDIAEGYSVSREKKESFPLTVTSAQKNPTAFYLCASLSLSAGANVLTFGAGSRLTVL.

The chain couples TRBV7-2 to TRBJ2-5; 7 bases are shared with TRBD2. The length of the CDR3 is 17 residues. V trimming: 5 bases; J trimming: 5 bases; junction bases outside the gene matches: 17. The germline V gene has CDR1 SGHTA and CDR2 FQGNSA. The CDR3 loop reads CASSLGPERGGEETQYF. DNA of the CDR3: TGTGCCAGCAGCCTAGGGCCCGAACGTGGGGGGGAGGAGACCCAGTACTTC.

The V gene is TRBV4-1, the J gene TRBJ2-7; D is uncertain. The V end was cut by 0 bases, the J end by 2 bases, with 8 bases between. The CDR3 sequence is 14 residues long. The germline CDR1 and CDR2 sequences are MGHRA and YSYEKL. The CDR3 nucleotides read TGCGCCAGCAGCCAAGATCTGGCAGCCTACGAGCAGTACTTC. Protein: CASSQDLAAYEQYF.

The rearrangement links TRBV30 to TRBJ1-1; 10 bases line up with TRBD1. V shed 2 bases, J shed 8 bases, and the junction held 2 bases outside the gene matches. In germline, CDR1 is GTSNPN, CDR2 SVGIG (reference sequence). This CDR3 has 12 residues. The CDR3 coding sequence is TGTGCCTGGAGTTGGGGACAGGGGGAAGCTTTCTTT. Translated: CAWSWGQGEAFF. Drawing the rest from reference TRBV30 and TRBJ1-1, the complete variable domain is SQTIHQWPATLVQPVGSPLSLECTVEGTSNPNLYWYRQAAGRGLQLLFYSVGIGQISSEVPQNLSASRPQDRQFILSSKKLLLSDSGFYLCAWSWGQGEAFFGQGTRLTVV.

The chain is built from TRBV30 and TRBJ1-2; maybe TRBD1 (5 bases). Germline values: CDR1 GTSNPN, CDR2 SVGIG (reference sequence). V dropped 4 bases and J dropped 8 bases, with 14 bases sitting between them. The CDR3 contains 12 residues. The chain's CDR3 is CAWTWGGGGYTF. The CDR3 DNA reads as TGTGCCTGGACTTGGGGGGGTGGAGGCTACACCTTC.

The V gene is TRBV7-3, the J gene TRBJ2-3, with 10 positions matching TRBD2. The CDR3 has 14 amino acids. Germline V CDR1 and CDR2: SGHTA, FQGTGA. Trimming at V came to 4 bases and at J to 6 bases, leaving 4 bases not matched to a gene. In DNA form, the CDR3 reads TGTGCCAGCAGCTACGGACTAGCGGTCGATACGCAGTATTTT. Its protein product is CASSYGLAVDTQYF.

V and J are TRBV28 and TRBJ1-2; the D is unclear. This CDR3 spans 13 amino acids. The V gene's germline CDR1 is MDHEN and CDR2 SYDVKM. V lost 7 bases to trimming and J lost 4 bases, with 13 bases between them. CDR3 protein: CASTNGVIYGYTF. The CDR3 coding sequence is TGTGCCAGCACCAACGGGGTGATCTATGGCTACACCTTC.

The chain uses TRBV4-1 and TRBJ1-5, with D possibly matching TRBD1 (6 bases). V gave up 3 bases and J gave up 2 bases, with 20 bases separating them. This CDR3 region has 18 residues. The germline gives CDR1 MGHRA, CDR2 YSYEKL. CDR3 nucleotides: TGCGCCAGCAGCCATAGACTTGGGGGGGGCGTAGGCAATCAGCCCCAGCATTTT. Amino acid sequence: CASSHRLGGGVGNQPQHF.

The chain employs TRBV4-2 and TRBJ2-2; 9 nucleotides agree with TRBD2. CDR1 is LGHNA and CDR2 is YNFKEQ in the germline V gene. This CDR3 comprises 17 residues. V trimming: 3 bases; J trimming: 8 bases; junction bases outside the gene matches: 13. This CDR3 is CASSHSQRGARGGELFF. CDR3 bases: TGTGCCAGCAGCCACAGCCAGCGGGGGGCCCGCGGGGGGGAGCTGTTTTTT.

The chain is built from TRBV25-1 and TRBJ2-7; 7 positions agree with TRBD1. The CDR3 has 14 amino acids. CDR1 MGHDK and CDR2 SYGVNS come from the germline V gene. V shed 6 bases and J 0 bases; nucleotides not matched to a gene: 5. CDR3 in DNA: TGTGCCAGCAGCCGAGGGGGCAACTCCTACGAGCAGTACTTC. Protein product: CASSRGGNSYEQYF.

The CDR3 nucleotides are TGTGCCAGTAGTATTGTTTACGGGACTAGCGGGAGTGTGGATACGCAGTATTTT. Translated: CASSIVYGTSGSVDTQYF. This chain links TRBV19 with TRBJ2-3; TRBD2 matches 14 bases. Germline V gives CDR1 LNHDA, CDR2 SQIVND (reference sequence). CDR3 length: 18 amino acids. V shed 3 bases and J 6 bases; nucleotides not matched to a gene: 11.

The rearrangement uses TRBV4-1 and TRBJ1-1, with a tentative D call TRBD1 (6 bases). CDR3 length: 15 residues. CDR1 is MGHRA, CDR2 YSYEKL, per germline. V lost 7 bases and J lost 1, with 16 bases in between. The chain's CDR3 is CASTPGEVSNTEAFF. Written as DNA, the CDR3 is TGCGCCAGCACCCCAGGGGAAGTTTCGAACACTGAAGCTTTCTTT.

The chain carries TRBV29-1 and TRBJ1-2; 8 bases line up with TRBD1. After removal of 4 bases from V and 7 bases from J, the junction contained 5 bases not matched to a gene. This CDR3 region has 12 residues. The germline V gene has CDR1 SQVTM and CDR2 ANQGSEA. This CDR3 is CSVGGQGGGYTF. In nucleotides, the CDR3 is TGCAGCGTTGGTGGACAGGGAGGTGGCTACACCTTC.

This clone has a handful of counts. This sequence joins TRBV4-1 and TRBJ2-1, with 9 bases fitting TRBD2. V lost 5 bases, J lost 0 bases, and 8 bases stayed unmatched. The CDR3 contains 17 residues. CDR1 and CDR2 from the germline V gene are MGHRA and YSYEKL. Written as DNA, the CDR3 is TGCGCCAGCAGCAAGGAAAGTAGCGGGAGCTCCTACAATGAGCAGTTCTTC. This encodes CASSKESSGSSYNEQFF.

The V and J genes are TRBV6-1 and TRBJ2-5; 8 bases are shared with TRBD2. Germline V CDR1 and CDR2: MNHNS, SASEGT. This CDR3 has 15 residues. The V gene end was trimmed by 3 bases and the J gene end by 4 bases; junction bases not matched to a gene: 7. DNA of the CDR3: TGTGCCAGCAGTGAGATGGGGACTAGTGCAGAGACCCAGTACTTC. Protein sequence: CASSEMGTSAETQYF.

This chain connects TRBV18 to TRBJ1-2, with 7 positions matching TRBD1. The CDR3 sequence is 16 residues long. Germline assignment: CDR1 KGHSH and CDR2 LQKENI. Germline trimming cut 3 bases from V and 4 bases from J; bases unmatched to any gene: 11. CDR3 sequence (DNA): TGTGCCAGCTCACCCTTCCGGGACAGCCGATTCTATGGCTACACCTTC. It translates to CASSPFRDSRFYGYTF.

The chain carries TRBV11-3 and TRBJ2-2; D might be TRBD1 (7 bases). The CDR3 covers 16 residues. V lost 7 bases to trimming and J lost 2 bases, with 17 bases between them. Germline lookup yields CDR1 SGHNT and CDR2 YENEEA. The CDR3 loop is CASTPRQGGNTGELFF. The CDR3 DNA is TGTGCCAGCACCCCCCGCCAGGGGGGTAACACCGGGGAGCTGTTTTTT. Looking up the rest from reference TRBV11-3 and TRBJ2-2 gives the full variable domain: EAGVVQSPRYKIIEKKQPVAFWCNPISGHNTLYWYLQNLGQGPELLIRYENEEAVDDSQLPKDRFSAERLKGVDSTLKIQPAELGDSAVYLCASTPRQGGNTGELFFGEGSRLTVL.

This clone was found once. The rearrangement links TRBV12-5 to TRBJ2-1, with D tentatively TRBD1 (6 bases). V lost 6 bases, J lost 5 bases, and 17 bases lay in between. This CDR3 has 15 residues. Germline assignment: CDR1 LGHNT and CDR2 FRNRAP. CDR3 coding DNA: TGTGCTAGTGGCAGGGGCAGGGTCTACAACAATGAGCAGTTCTTC. It translates to CASGRGRVYNNEQFF.

The V call is TRBV30, the J call TRBJ2-2, with 13 bases aligning to TRBD2. CDR3 size: 18 residues. Germline V CDR1 and CDR2: GTSNPN, SVGIG (reference sequence). The ends lost 1 base at V and 0 bases at J; junction bases unmatched: 5. This CDR3 reads CAWSEWTSGGANTGELFF. The CDR3 region has the DNA TGTGCCTGGAGTGAATGGACTAGCGGGGGCGCGAACACCGGGGAGCTGTTTTTT.

The chain uses TRBV7-9 and TRBJ1-1; possibly TRBD1 for D (6 bases). The V and J ends lost 3 bases and 6 bases respectively, with 8 bases between them. CDR3 length: 12 residues. The germline gives CDR1 SEHNR, CDR2 FQNEAQ (reference sequence). CDR3 in amino acids: CASSFQGSEAFF. The DNA for the CDR3 is TGTGCCAGCAGCTTCCAGGGGTCTGAAGCTTTCTTT.

This clone was observed once. The rearrangement joins TRBV30 to TRBJ2-5; possibly TRBD2 for D (6 bases). The CDR3 loop spans 11 amino acids. V gave up 0 bases and J gave up 11 bases, with 10 bases separating them. From germline, CDR1 is GTSNPN and CDR2 SVGIG (reference sequence). The DNA of the CDR3 is TGTGCCTGGAGTGTACGACGGGAGCAGTACTTC. Its protein product is CAWSVRREQYF.

The rearrangement joins TRBV18 to TRBJ2-7, with D unclear. Trimming cost V 3 bases and J 1 base, with 16 bases left between them. Per germline, CDR1 KGHSH and CDR2 LQKENI. CDR3 length: 16 residues. CDR3 region: CASSPLESVPSYEQYF. The CDR3 nucleotides are TGTGCCAGCTCACCCCTGGAGTCGGTTCCTTCCTACGAGCAGTACTTC.